Presented here are 25 T cell receptor beta chains from one specimen sequenced in a study of cytomegalovirus exposure and HLA in healthy donors. Both 60 Vbeta primers and 13 Jbeta primers went into the PCR. Assay used: immunoSEQ multiplex PCR; TCRdb lists only in-frame clones, some missing. The sample lists 95,000 to 110,000 clones; more than 65% were seen once. The sample comprised PBMCs. Receptors originate from a male donor in good health and CMV-seronegative.

V and J are TRBV19 and TRBJ1-5; 7 positions match TRBD1. CDR3 length equals 14 residues. CDR1 and CDR2 from the germline V gene are LNHDA and SQIVND (reference sequence). J gave up 4 bases and V 6 bases, and 6 bases lay outside the gene matches. CDR3 residues: CASRLTGNNQPQHF. The CDR3 DNA reads TGTGCCAGTAGGCTGACAGGGAATAATCAGCCCCAGCATTTT.

V is TRBV28 and J is TRBJ1-4, with a weak D call TRBD1 (6 bases). The germline V gene encodes CDR1 MDHEN and CDR2 SYDVKM. Between the trimmed V and J ends, which lost 6 bases and 7 bases, there was a span of 18 bases. This CDR3 region has 15 residues. CDR3 region: CASRFRDRHGEKLFF. As DNA, the CDR3 is TGTGCCAGCAGGTTCCGCGACAGGCACGGTGAAAAACTGTTTTTT.

V gene TRBV9 combines with J gene TRBJ2-3; no reliable D call. Trimming left V 3 bases short and J 2 bases short, with 4 bases between. This CDR3 region has 12 residues. Germline V CDR1 and CDR2: SGDLS, YYNGEE. The CDR3 region has the DNA TGTGCCAGCAGCGGCTACACAGATACGCAGTATTTT. Amino acid sequence: CASSGYTDTQYF.

This clone was counted only a few times. J is TRBJ2-1 and V is TRBV6-5, with TRBD2 as a possible D gene (6 bases). Germline V gives CDR1 MNHEY, CDR2 SVGAGI. V shed 2 bases and J shed 4 bases, with 15 bases lying between them. The CDR3 contains 16 residues. As DNA, the CDR3 is TGTGCCAGCAGTTACGGGACTTTTAGGGCTTACAATGAGCAGTTCTTC. Translating gives CASSYGTFRAYNEQFF.

The chain couples TRBV30 to TRBJ1-1; D perhaps matches TRBD1 (5 bases). The CDR3 is 11 amino acids. Germline V gene lookup returns CDR1 GTSNPN and CDR2 SVGIG (reference sequence). Trimming cost V 8 bases and J 1 base, with 8 bases left between them. The CDR3 loop reads CAGTTNTEAFF. The DNA of the CDR3 is TGTGCCGGGACTACGAACACTGAAGCTTTCTTT.

The V gene is TRBV6-5, the J gene TRBJ2-7; TRBD1 aligns across 8 bases. The V gene end was trimmed by 6 bases and the J gene end by 6 bases; junction bases not matched to a gene: 10. CDR3 length equals 14 residues. CDR1 is MNHEY, CDR2 SVGAGI, per germline. The CDR3 DNA reads as TGTGCCAGCAGGGAGGGGACAGGTTCATTCGAGCAGTACTTC. Its protein is CASREGTGSFEQYF.

The chain links TRBV28 to TRBJ1-3; D uncertain. The CDR3 sequence is 13 residues long. V lost 6 bases, J lost 9 bases, and 15 bases lay in between. Germline V gives CDR1 MDHEN, CDR2 SYDVKM. CDR3 bases: TGTGCCAGCAGGGTCGGAGCCGTAGGCACCATATATTTT. The encoded protein is CASRVGAVGTIYF.

The rearrangement joins TRBV28 to TRBJ2-6; possibly TRBD1 for D (6 bases). Germline CDR1 is MDHEN and CDR2 is SYDVKM. The CDR3 loop spans 16 amino acids. V shed 4 bases and J shed 0 bases, with 10 bases lying between them. CDR3 loop: CASSWGPSSGANVLTF. The CDR3, as DNA: TGTGCCAGCAGTTGGGGGCCCAGCTCTGGGGCCAACGTCCTGACTTTC.

This clone is a singleton in its sample. This rearrangement joins TRBV12-5 to TRBJ1-2; D not certain. The CDR3 loop spans 12 amino acids. The germline CDR1 and CDR2 sequences are LGHNT and FRNRAP. The ends were cut back, 5 bases at V and 5 bases at J, with 9 bases in the middle. This chain's CDR3 is CASGPGNYGYTF. In DNA form, the CDR3 reads TGTGCTAGTGGTCCGGGAAATTATGGCTACACCTTC.

This clone was recorded a few times. The chain couples TRBV4-1 to TRBJ2-3; 11 positions agree with TRBD2. CDR3 length: 16 amino acids. The germline gives CDR1 MGHRA, CDR2 YSYEKL. Losses at the gene ends were 2 bases for V and 5 bases for J; bases not matched to a gene: 6. The CDR3 loop reads CASSQPTSGRRDTQYF. Written as DNA, the CDR3 is TGCGCCAGCAGCCAACCTACTAGCGGGAGACGAGATACGCAGTATTTT.

This chain uses TRBV14 with TRBJ2-1; 11 bases agree with TRBD1. Germline CDR1 SGHDN, CDR2 FVKESK. V was pared by 8 bases and J by 6 bases, with 6 bases of the junction left unmatched. The CDR3 is made up of 14 amino acids. CDR3 bases: TGTGCCAGCCGGGGACAGGGGGAGGTCAATGAGCAGTTCTTC. Translating it yields CASRGQGEVNEQFF.

The CDR3 sequence is CASSPSTVAGISDTQYF. Here the CDR3 DNA reads TGTGCCAGCAGCCCTTCTACGGTAGCGGGTATCTCAGATACGCAGTATTTT. The V call is TRBV28, the J call TRBJ2-3, with TRBD2 identical over 7 bases. The V segment lost 6 bases and the J segment 4 bases; nucleotides outside the gene matches: 16. CDR3 length: 17 amino acids. Germline CDR1 and CDR2: MDHEN and SYDVKM.

The rearrangement joins TRBV15 to TRBJ2-3; maybe TRBD2 (6 bases). This CDR3 contains 16 residues. V dropped 9 bases and J dropped 5 bases, with 24 bases sitting between them. The germline V gene has CDR1 LNHNV and CDR2 YYDKDF (reference sequence). The CDR3 sequence: CATKGDTAGLGDTQYF. The CDR3 DNA reads TGTGCCACGAAGGGTGATACAGCGGGTTTGGGAGATACGCAGTATTTT.

This clone was observed a single time. The chain recombines TRBV6-1 with TRBJ1-1, with TRBD1 matching 7 bases. In germline, CDR1 is MNHNS, CDR2 SASEGT. The CDR3 totals 14 residues. The V gene end was trimmed by 8 bases and the J gene end by 2 bases; junction bases not matched to a gene: 8. The CDR3 sequence is CASAAWTGNTEAFF. The CDR3 DNA reads TGTGCCAGCGCTGCATGGACAGGCAACACTGAAGCTTTCTTT.

The chain employs TRBV7-9 and TRBJ1-5, with D perhaps TRBD1 (6 bases). Looked up from germline, CDR1 is SEHNR and CDR2 is FQNEAQ (reference sequence). The CDR3 is 16 residues long. Deletions cut 4 bases from V and 1 base from J, with 14 bases between. The CDR3 reads CASSSHRAWSNQPQHF. DNA of the CDR3: TGTGCCAGCAGCTCCCACAGGGCATGGAGCAATCAGCCCCAGCATTTT.

This chain joins TRBV6-1 and TRBJ2-7; D perhaps matches TRBD2 (5 bases). This CDR3 comprises 14 residues. V was trimmed by 1 base and J by 3 bases, leaving 10 bases between them. CDR1 and CDR2 from the germline V gene are MNHNS and SASEGT. DNA of the CDR3: TGTGCCAGCAGTGAAGGGGTAGCGAACTACGAGCAGTACTTC. Its protein product is CASSEGVANYEQYF.

J is TRBJ2-7 and V is TRBV7-9, with 9 bases fitting TRBD2. The germline gives CDR1 SEHNR, CDR2 FQNEAQ (reference sequence). The CDR3 is 16 amino acids. Trimming removed 8 bases from V and 2 bases from J; junction bases left unmatched: 13. CDR3 nucleotides: TGTGCCAGCCATACCGGGGGGACTAGCCTTCCCTACGAGCAGTACTTC. Translated: CASHTGGTSLPYEQYF.

This chain joins TRBV6-4 and TRBJ2-1, with TRBD2 matching 8 bases. J was trimmed by 7 bases and V by 2 bases; bases with no gene match: 7. This CDR3 is built from 15 residues. Germline CDR1 MRHNA, CDR2 SNTAGT. The CDR3 DNA reads TGTGCCAGCAGTGACGAAGCGGGAGAGATTAATGAGCAGTTCTTC. Residues: CASSDEAGEINEQFF.

The chain recombines TRBV28 with TRBJ2-2, with D unclear. Per the germline V gene, CDR1 is MDHEN and CDR2 is SYDVKM. This CDR3 region has 17 residues. Trimming pared 2 bases from V and 0 bases from J, leaving 13 bases between. The CDR3 loop reads CASSLGKRSANTGELFF. CDR3 bases: TGTGCCAGCAGTTTAGGAAAGAGAAGCGCGAACACCGGGGAGCTGTTTTTT. The whole variable domain, remainder taken from reference TRBV28 and TRBJ2-2, is DVKVTQSSRYLVKRTGEKVFLECVQDMDHENMFWYRQDPGLGLRLIYFSYDVKMKEKGDIPEGYSVSREKKERFSLILESASTNQTSMYLCASSLGKRSANTGELFFGEGSRLTVL.

This clone was observed a few times. The rearrangement uses TRBV27 and TRBJ2-2; D gene ambiguous. The CDR3 length is 13 residues. CDR1 and CDR2 (germline): MNHEY, SMNVEV (reference sequence). The germline V and J ends were trimmed by 4 bases and 7 bases, with 10 bases remaining between them. CDR3 nucleotide sequence: TGTGCCAGCAGTTACTCGGCGGACGGGGAGCTGTTTTTT. This codes for CASSYSADGELFF.

This clone was found a few times. This chain joins TRBV5-1 and TRBJ1-2; D perhaps matches TRBD1 (6 bases). Germline V gives CDR1 SGHRS, CDR2 YFSETQ. The length of the CDR3 is 13 residues. The ends were cut back, 0 bases at V and 7 bases at J, with 10 bases in the middle. The CDR3, as DNA: TGCGCCAGCAGCTTGGCAGGGGCGGGTGGCTACACCTTC. It specifies CASSLAGAGGYTF.

This chain joins TRBV18 and TRBJ2-5; a weak D match, TRBD1 (5 bases). Germline V gives CDR1 KGHSH, CDR2 LQKENI. The CDR3 loop spans 13 amino acids. V was trimmed by 6 bases and J by 1 base, leaving 9 bases between them. This chain's CDR3 is CASSEQVQETQYF. The DNA for the CDR3 is TGTGCCAGCTCCGAACAGGTCCAAGAGACCCAGTACTTC.

CDR3 region: CASSLPSGRAGPYEQYF. The CDR3 DNA sequence: TGTGCCAGCAGCTTGCCTAGCGGGAGGGCCGGTCCCTACGAGCAGTACTTC. The J gene is TRBJ2-7, the V gene TRBV5-5; 12 nucleotides line up with TRBD2. CDR3 size: 17 residues. Trimming cost V 1 base and J 2 bases; bases outside gene matches: 7. Germline V gene lookup returns CDR1 SGHKS and CDR2 YYEKEE (reference sequence).

The chain uses TRBV5-1 and TRBJ1-1; no clear D. This CDR3 comprises 15 residues. V lost 5 bases, J lost 1 base, and 15 bases lay in between. Germline CDR1 SGHRS, CDR2 YFSETQ. CDR3 DNA: TGCGCCAGCAGTCTGGATGGCGGAGAGAACACTGAAGCTTTCTTT. This encodes CASSLDGGENTEAFF.

This clone showed up just a few times. The genes are TRBV28 and TRBJ1-2; weak D call: TRBD1 (6 bases). CDR3 size: 14 residues. Germline assignment: CDR1 MDHEN and CDR2 SYDVKM. Trimming pared 6 bases from V and 8 bases from J, leaving 19 bases between. DNA for the CDR3: TGTGCCAGCAGCCGACCCGACAGGATGGGGGGCTACACCTTC. Protein product: CASSRPDRMGGYTF.